This section outlines one T cell receptor (beta chain) sequence together with its context. This entry belongs to a study of Ad26.COV2.S vaccination and SARS-CoV-2 variants. CDR3 size: 13 residues. The germline V and J ends were trimmed by 4 bases and 0 bases, with 7 bases remaining between them. CDR1 KGHSH and CDR2 LQKENI come from the germline V gene. Treatment meaning: roughly 18 received Ad26.COV2.S at low or high dose, single or two shots; several received placebo; per-sample allocation not given. Material that was analyzed had been drawn on day 63 after the first vaccine or placebo injection. Produced via immunoSEQ multiplex PCR; TCRdb's table is partial and in-frame only. The data hold 350,000 to 450,000 clones, with about 90% observed a single time.

The starting material was peripheral blood, obtained in a trial of Ad26.COV2.S vaccine versus placebo. The V and J genes are TRBV18 and TRBJ2-7; D is tentatively TRBD1 or TRBD2 (5 bases each). The source is a person aged 18-65 years who received the Ad26.COV2.S COVID-19 vaccine or a placebo. This chain's CDR3 is CASSRGDSYEQYF. CDR3 nucleotide sequence: TGTGCCAGCTCACGAGGGGACTCCTACGAGCAGTACTTC.